The 14 T cell receptor beta chains below all came from one sample that was sequenced in a study of blood T cell repertoires in COVID-19. Produced via immunoSEQ multiplex PCR; TCRdb's table is partial and in-frame only. Of 200,000 to 300,000 clones in the sample, approximately 88% are singletons; the top ten hold about 2.3%. The sequenced sample was PBMCs or T cells enriched from blood (not recorded which). These receptors were collected from a woman in her 40s with acute COVID-19.

The chain couples TRBV7-2 to TRBJ1-2; 11 bases match TRBD1. This CDR3 is built from 19 residues. J gave up 7 bases and V 3 bases, and 19 bases lay outside the gene matches. Per the germline V gene, CDR1 is SGHTA and CDR2 is FQGNSA. CDR3 nucleotide sequence: TGTGCCAGCAGCTTCCCACGGGCCGGACAGGGGGCCCAGTTAGGTGGCTACACCTTC. It is translated as CASSFPRAGQGAQLGGYTF.

The rearrangement uses TRBV5-5 and TRBJ2-7; D uncertain. With 0 bases removed from V and 0 bases from J, the gap between germline ends came to 13 bases. Germline V CDR1 and CDR2: SGHKS, YYEKEE (reference sequence). This CDR3 is 16 amino acids long. CDR3 coding DNA: TGTGCCAGCAGCTTGGAGTCATGGTTTAGCTCCTACGAGCAGTACTTC. Translated: CASSLESWFSSYEQYF.

J is TRBJ2-1 and V is TRBV5-1, with 8 bases matching TRBD2. The CDR3 is made up of 17 amino acids. Germline assignment: CDR1 SGHRS and CDR2 YFSETQ. Trimming at V came to 4 bases and at J to 7 bases, leaving 16 bases not matched to a gene. CDR3 sequence: CASSAVSGGSKMNEQFF. In DNA form, the CDR3 reads TGCGCCAGCAGCGCCGTCTCGGGGGGGTCAAAGATGAATGAGCAGTTCTTC.

This chain connects TRBV6-2 or TRBV6-3 to TRBJ2-4; perhaps TRBD1 as D (6 bases). The V end lost 0 bases, the J end lost 2 bases, and 11 bases lay between the germline ends. The germline V gene has CDR1 MNHEY and CDR2 SVGEGT. CDR3 length: 16 residues. DNA of the CDR3: TGTGCCAGCAGTTACTCTGTTGGGACAACCAAAAACATTCAGTACTTC. It translates to CASSYSVGTTKNIQYF.

This clone was observed once. J is TRBJ1-5 and V is TRBV6-2 or TRBV6-3; 7 positions agree with TRBD1. The CDR3 consists of 16 residues. V shed 0 bases, J shed 7 bases, and the junction held 9 bases outside the gene matches. Germline CDR1 and CDR2: MNHEY and SVGEGT. Written as DNA, the CDR3 is TGTGCCAGCAGTTACTCACCCTCCAGGGGGTTGCAGCCCCAGCATTTT. Its translation is CASSYSPSRGLQPQHF.

The CDR3 spells CASSPRDRGAGNTIYF. The CDR3 DNA reads TGTGCCAGTAGTCCTCGGGACAGGGGCGCTGGAAACACCATATATTTT. This sequence joins TRBV19 and TRBJ1-3; 10 bases agree with TRBD1. V gave up 5 bases and J gave up 2 bases; unmatched junction bases: 6. Germline-derived CDR1 and CDR2 are LNHDA and SQIVND (reference sequence). This CDR3 region has 16 residues.

This sequence joins TRBV27 and TRBJ2-5; 8 nucleotides agree with TRBD1. The CDR3 is 17 amino acids. Germline V lookup: CDR1 MNHEY, CDR2 SMNVEV (reference sequence). V lost 3 bases to trimming and J lost 4 bases; unmatched junction nucleotides: 13. The chain's CDR3 is CASSFFAPGTGGETQYF. The DNA of the CDR3 is TGTGCCAGCAGTTTTTTCGCCCCCGGGACAGGCGGAGAGACCCAGTACTTC.

This chain links TRBV19 with TRBJ1-5, with D tentatively TRBD1 (5 bases). Germline V gene lookup returns CDR1 LNHDA and CDR2 SQIVND (reference sequence). The CDR3 is 14 amino acids. With 6 bases removed from V and 0 bases from J, the gap between germline ends came to 9 bases. The CDR3 coding sequence is TGTGCCAGTAGGACAGACGATAGCAATCAGCCCCAGCATTTT. Its protein product is CASRTDDSNQPQHF.

The genes are TRBV7-9 and TRBJ1-1, with D possibly being TRBD1 (6 bases). Looked up from germline, CDR1 is SEHNR and CDR2 is FQNEAQ (reference sequence). Trimming left V 5 bases short and J 4 bases short, with 17 bases between. The length of the CDR3 is 15 residues. CDR3 nucleotide sequence: TGTGCCAGCAGCCCCGTTCTGGGGGCGTCCACTGAAGCTTTCTTT. Translating gives CASSPVLGASTEAFF.

The J gene is TRBJ1-1, the V gene TRBV7-6; 9 bases agree with TRBD1. V was clipped by 1 base and J by 3 bases; unmatched bases: 6. This CDR3 spans 16 amino acids. Per germline, CDR1 SGHVS and CDR2 FNYEAQ. CDR3 in DNA: TGTGCCAGCAGCTTAGGTCCGGGACAGGGCGACACTGAAGCTTTCTTT. Translation gives CASSLGPGQGDTEAFF.

The chain employs TRBV30 and TRBJ2-1, with TRBD2 matching 11 bases. CDR1 and CDR2 (germline): GTSNPN, SVGIG (reference sequence). CDR3 size: 13 residues. The ends lost 8 bases at V and 8 bases at J; junction bases unmatched: 8. CDR3: CALAGGGVDEQFF. The CDR3 bases are TGTGCCCTAGCGGGAGGAGGGGTCGATGAGCAGTTCTTC.

V is TRBV4-3 and J is TRBJ1-2, with D tentatively TRBD1 (6 bases). Germline V gene lookup returns CDR1 LGHNA and CDR2 YSLEER. The length of the CDR3 is 15 residues. V was clipped by 4 bases and J by 8 bases, with 20 bases between them. The CDR3 spells CASSRLTGGGGGYTF. In DNA, the CDR3 is TGCGCCAGCAGCCGCTTGACAGGAGGCGGGGGGGGCTACACCTTC.

This clone was seen just once. The chain joins TRBV5-1 to TRBJ2-6; D unclear. This CDR3 spans 14 amino acids. Per germline, CDR1 SGHRS and CDR2 YFSETQ. V was cut by 1 base and J by 2 bases, with 4 bases left in between. Here the CDR3 DNA reads TGCGCCAGCAGCTTGACAGCTGGGGCCAACGTCCTGACTTTC. Protein: CASSLTAGANVLTF.

The chain recombines TRBV30 with TRBJ2-7, with 7 bases matching TRBD2. Germline assignment: CDR1 GTSNPN and CDR2 SVGIG (reference sequence). V shed 1 base, J shed 7 bases, and the junction held 7 bases outside the gene matches. The CDR3 contains 13 residues. The CDR3 region has the DNA TGTGCCTGGAGTGGAGGACTAGAGGGAGAGCAGTACTTC. This sequence encodes CAWSGGLEGEQYF.